The 20 T cell receptor beta chains reported below all come from one sample, sequenced in a study of patients and donors after allogeneic stem cell transplantation. TCRdb reprocessed the RT-PCR reads via MiXCR and lists one record per CDR3 protein. The sample has some 960,000 distinct CDR3 sequences, roughly 17% seen once; the top ten hold under 6.5%. Sequencing used blood, either unsorted or a sorted T cell fraction (not recorded which). These receptors originate from a human donor who was either an allogeneic HSCT recipient or a stem cell or donor lymphocyte infusion donor (not recorded which). It is not recorded whose cells these are; they may come from a transplant donor.

In its sample, this clonotype was seen many times. This chain joins TRBV9 and TRBJ2-1, with unresolved D. Trimming removed 3 bases from V and 8 bases from J, with 12 bases in between. The CDR3 has 13 residues. Germline loops: CDR1 SGDLS, CDR2 YYNGEE. This CDR3 is CASSGVGIHEQFF. CDR3 DNA: TGTGCCAGCAGCGGTGTCGGAATACATGAGCAGTTCTTC.

V gene TRBV10-3 combines with J gene TRBJ2-7; the match to TRBD1 covers 11 bases. The CDR3 totals 15 residues. Germline CDR1 and CDR2: ENHRY and SYGVKD. The junction had 4 bases not matched to a gene; V was cut back by 6 bases and J by 0 bases. This CDR3 reads CAIRGTGGLSYEQYF. The CDR3 DNA reads TGTGCCATCAGGGGGACAGGGGGTCTCTCCTACGAGCAGTACTTC.

The V call is TRBV24-1, the J call TRBJ2-3, with 9 bases fitting TRBD1. Germline V gives CDR1 KGHDR, CDR2 SFDVKD. J gave up 2 bases and V 7 bases, and 6 bases lay outside the gene matches. The CDR3 runs 15 residues. The CDR3 DNA reads as TGTGCCACCAGGGCGGACAGGGGTCCCACAGATACGCAGTATTTT. It specifies CATRADRGPTDTQYF.

The chain recombines TRBV10-3 with TRBJ1-6; D ambiguous. Germline values: CDR1 ENHRY, CDR2 SYGVKD. V was clipped by 6 bases and J by 3 bases, with 15 bases between them. CDR3 length: 16 amino acids. CDR3 DNA sequence: TGTGCCATCAGGGACGTAGCGCCCGGCTATAATTCACCCCTCCACTTT. Translated, it gives CAIRDVAPGYNSPLHF.

This rearrangement joins TRBV7-9 to TRBJ2-3; D unresolved. Trimming cost V 5 bases and J 4 bases, with 19 bases left between them. The length of the CDR3 is 16 residues. The germline CDR1 and CDR2 sequences are SEHNR and FQNEAQ (reference sequence). DNA for the CDR3: TGTGCCAGCAGCGACGGCGGCAGGAGAGTGTCAGATACGCAGTATTTT. This codes for CASSDGGRRVSDTQYF. Drawing the rest from reference TRBV7-9 and TRBJ2-3, the complete variable domain is DTGVSQNPRHKITKRGQNVTFRCDPISEHNRLYWYRQTLGQGPEFLTYFQNEAQLEKSRLLSDRFSAERPKGSFSTLEIQRTEQGDSAMYLCASSDGGRRVSDTQYFGPGTRLTVL.

The gene calls are TRBV10-3 and TRBJ1-1; no clear D. The V gene lost 4 bases and the J gene lost 4 bases, with 7 bases spanning the gap. Germline values: CDR1 ENHRY, CDR2 SYGVKD. The CDR3 loop spans 12 amino acids. CDR3: CAISGFVTEAFF. The DNA for the CDR3 is TGTGCCATCAGTGGTTTCGTCACTGAAGCTTTCTTT.

The rearrangement uses TRBV28 and TRBJ2-1; the match to TRBD2 covers 9 bases. Germline CDR1 is MDHEN and CDR2 is SYDVKM. This CDR3 region has 16 residues. Losses at the gene ends were 6 bases for V and 6 bases for J; bases not matched to a gene: 12. In nucleotides, the CDR3 is TGTGCCAGCAGCCTCTATAGCGGGAGTAGGGTCAATGAGCAGTTCTTC. This gives the protein CASSLYSGSRVNEQFF.

Only a few counts were recorded for this clonotype. The chain links TRBV20-1 to TRBJ1-1; 7 nucleotides line up with TRBD1. The CDR3 is 14 amino acids. The V gene end was trimmed by 6 bases and the J gene end by 6 bases; junction bases not matched to a gene: 13. The germline CDR1 and CDR2 sequences are DFQATT and SNEGSKA (reference sequence). The CDR3 reads CSAPRNRGRSEAFF. DNA for the CDR3: TGCAGTGCCCCCCGCAACAGGGGCCGCTCTGAAGCTTTCTTT.

This clonotype was seen a few times. The rearrangement links TRBV4-1 to TRBJ2-2; 7 bases agree with TRBD1. Losses at the gene ends were 5 bases for V and 0 bases for J; bases not matched to a gene: 6. CDR1 is MGHRA and CDR2 is YSYEKL in the germline V gene. CDR3 length: 16 amino acids. The CDR3 region has the DNA TGCGCCAGCAGCACGGGACAGAGAGCGAACACCGGGGAGCTGTTTTTT. Its translation: CASSTGQRANTGELFF.

This clonotype was picked up a small number of times. The genes are TRBV12-3 or TRBV12-4 and TRBJ2-6; 8 bases align to TRBD2. Trimming removed 3 bases from V and 0 bases from J; junction bases left unmatched: 4. The CDR3 length is 17 residues. This CDR3 reads CASSFQRGNSGANVLTF. The CDR3, as DNA: TGTGCCAGCAGTTTCCAGCGGGGGAACTCTGGGGCCAACGTCCTGACTTTC.

The J gene is TRBJ2-3, the V gene TRBV7-9; 8 positions agree with TRBD1. From germline, CDR1 is SEHNR and CDR2 FQNEAQ (reference sequence). The V gene end was trimmed by 4 bases and the J gene end by 4 bases; junction bases not matched to a gene: 10. The CDR3 covers 16 residues. The CDR3 region has the DNA TGTGCCAGCAGCTACCGGACAGGGCGCGTCGCAGATACGCAGTATTTT. This sequence encodes CASSYRTGRVADTQYF.

The chain employs TRBV5-1 and TRBJ2-2; TRBD1 might be the D (5 bases). CDR3 size: 15 residues. The germline gives CDR1 SGHRS, CDR2 YFSETQ. Trimming stripped 0 bases from V and 6 bases from J, with 12 bases between. The CDR3 DNA is TGCGCCAGCAGCTTGGTAGGGGCTCGCGCCGGGGAGCTGTTTTTT. As protein: CASSLVGARAGELFF.

This clonotype was recorded at least ten times. The chain links TRBV7-2 to TRBJ1-5; 7 bases map to TRBD1. CDR3 length: 14 amino acids. Germline V gene data show CDR1 as SGHTA and CDR2 as FQGNSA. J gave up 7 bases and V 6 bases, and 9 bases lay outside the gene matches. The CDR3 nucleotides read TGTGCCAGCAGTCTTCGACAGGGCGGGCAGCCCCAGCATTTT. It translates to CASSLRQGGQPQHF.

The chain links TRBV7-6 to TRBJ1-6; TRBD1 matches 10 bases. This CDR3 spans 16 amino acids. V trimming: 3 bases; J trimming: 6 bases; junction bases outside the gene matches: 5. Germline loops: CDR1 SGHVS, CDR2 FNYEAQ. This chain's CDR3 is CASSLWGTGANSPLHF. The CDR3 DNA sequence: TGTGCCAGCAGCTTGTGGGGGACAGGGGCTAATTCACCCCTCCACTTT.

This clonotype appeared a few times. This rearrangement joins TRBV5-1 to TRBJ1-4, with no clear D. In germline, CDR1 is SGHRS, CDR2 YFSETQ. The CDR3 loop spans 14 amino acids. Trimming took off 4 bases at V and 5 bases at J, with 12 bases between the two ends. The DNA of the CDR3 is TGCGCCAGCAGCGCCGGGAGTCTCAATGAAAAACTGTTTTTT. Translated, it gives CASSAGSLNEKLFF.

The V call is TRBV2, the J call TRBJ2-7, with no clear D. Trimming removed 6 bases from V and 4 bases from J, with 10 bases in between. The CDR3 totals 12 residues. The germline CDR1 and CDR2 sequences are SNHLY and FYNNEI. CDR3 DNA sequence: TGTGCCAGCAGGCCCGCAGGATACGAGCAGTACTTC. It encodes CASRPAGYEQYF. Looking up the rest from reference TRBV2 and TRBJ2-7 gives the full variable domain: EPEVTQTPSHQVTQMGQEVILRCVPISNHLYFYWYRQILGQKVEFLVSFYNNEISEKSEIFDDQFSVERPDGSNFTLKIRSTKLEDSAMYFCASRPAGYEQYFGPGTRLTVT.

V usage is TRBV7-7 and J usage is TRBJ1-4, with D uncertain. Germline V gene sequence: CDR1 SSHAT, CDR2 FNYEAQ (reference sequence). The CDR3 is 16 amino acids. The V gene lost 5 bases and the J gene lost 6 bases, with 19 bases spanning the gap. CDR3 bases: TGTGCCAGCAGCCCCGGTGGCGGCAGGTCCTATGAAAAACTGTTTTTT. Protein product: CASSPGGGRSYEKLFF.

The genes are TRBV20-1 and TRBJ1-6; 8 bases fit TRBD1. This CDR3 has 18 residues. The germline CDR1 and CDR2 sequences are DFQATT and SNEGSKA (reference sequence). V dropped 4 bases and J dropped 10; count of bases not matched to a gene: 21. CDR3 in DNA: TGCAGTGCTAAACAGGAGAAGGTGGCAGGGGGCGCCGAATCACCCCTCCACTTT. Translating gives CSAKQEKVAGGAESPLHF.

This clonotype has a handful of counts. This chain uses TRBV4-1 with TRBJ2-5; D remains ambiguous. The V end lost 0 bases, the J end lost 5 bases, and 7 bases lay between the germline ends. The V gene's germline CDR1 is MGHRA and CDR2 YSYEKL. The length of the CDR3 is 13 residues. The CDR3 is CASSQDRPETQYF. CDR3 nucleotide sequence: TGCGCCAGCAGCCAAGATAGGCCGGAGACCCAGTACTTC.

The chain carries TRBV3-1 and TRBJ2-5; D is unresolved. This CDR3 is built from 12 residues. Germline values: CDR1 LGHDT, CDR2 YNNKEL (reference sequence). Trimming removed 2 bases at V and 5 bases at J, with 6 bases between. CDR3 bases: TGTGCCAGCAGCCAATATTACGAGACCCAGTACTTC. Protein product: CASSQYYETQYF.